This T cell receptor (beta chain) was captured by sequencing in a study of vaccination and CD4 T cells after COVID-19. The wider study: Samples taken post-COVID came a median around 100 days after diagnosis, ranging from 35 to 161.

The V gene end was trimmed by 6 bases and the J gene end by 0 bases; junction bases not matched to a gene: 6. The CDR3 runs 15 residues. CDR1 and CDR2 (germline): LNHNV, YYDKDF (reference sequence). The treatment: roughly 10-day PBMC culture with coronavirus spike peptide pools or control peptides (ViraFEST assay). The collection of CD4+ T cells from the unexposed donor took place before the COVID-19 pandemic (2011-2018). T cells were expanded with peptide pools, and expanded clonotypes were identified by TCR sequencing. For this clonotype: The target antigen is unknown.

Sequencing of cultured CD4+ T cell DNA used the Oncomine TCR Beta short-read assay. TCRdb itself ran the PCR reads through MiXCR, one entry per CDR3 protein. The data show fewer than 6,500 distinct CDR3 sequences, around 28% seen once. The sequence derives from a human donor in good health. The sequencing sample was made of CD4+ T cells from blood, cultured in vitro. J is TRBJ2-3 and V is TRBV15; TRBD2 aligns across 7 bases. CDR3 amino acids: CATRWGGGSTDTQYF. The CDR3 nucleotides are TGTGCCACCAGGTGGGGGGGGGGGAGCACAGATACGCAGTATTTT. Together with reference TRBV15 and TRBJ2-3, the CDR3 gives the full variable domain: DAMVIQNPRYQVTQFGKPVTLSCSQTLNHNVMYWYQQKSSQAPKLLFHYYDKDFNNEADTPDNFQSRRPNTSFCFLDIRSPGLGDTAMYLCATRWGGGSTDTQYFGPGTRLTVL.